This passage covers 14 T cell receptor beta chains from one sample sequenced in a study of tumor-infiltrating lymphocytes in primary liver carcinoma listed by TCRdb under 2017. Total RNA and DNA were co-extracted from roughly 20-30 mg of bulk tissue with the AllPrep DNA/RNA mini kit, without cell sorting. Sequencing was carried out with an Illumina HiSeq 2500. Starting from 450 to 500 ng total RNA, TCRbeta-specific cDNA was produced by reverse transcription with a constant-region primer and ProtoScript II reverse transcriptase. The TCRbeta libraries were prepared through three rounds of nested multiplex PCR following a slightly modified ARM-PCR procedure. Multiplex TRBV1-TRBV30 forward primers and a Cbeta reverse primer were used in the first two PCR rounds, each of which was run for around 10 cycles. The raw public reads went through TCRdb reprocessing: fastp at Q25, MiXCR clone calling, in-frame beta chains kept. Each entry is one CDR3 protein sequence, shown with its most common DNA and genes. This sample lists some 180,000 distinct CDR3 sequences; around 81% were detected once. About a sixth of the sample goes to the ten largest clones.

The material sequenced was tumor tissue from primary liver carcinoma. The receptors were sampled from a middle-aged man with primary liver carcinoma and hepatitis B virus infection.

A remark on this clonotype: This likely comes from a read error, as the CDR3 has no conserved phenylalanine or tryptophan at its end. The chain carries TRBV11-3 and TRBJ2-3, with 9 bases that match TRBD1. Germline V gives CDR1 SGHNT, CDR2 YENEEA. The CDR3 runs to 17 residues. The CDR3 loop reads CVSGPGTGYGTTDTQYV. The CDR3 coding sequence is TGTGTCAGCGGCCCCGGGACAGGGTATGGGACGACAGATACGCAGTATGTT.

In this sample, this clonotype turned up once. At one of its ends the junction is not consistent with the germline gene, which may arise from a read error. The chain links TRBV5-1 to TRBJ2-1; tentatively, D is TRBD2 (6 bases). The CDR3 extends over 14 amino acids. Germline assignment: CDR1 SGHRS and CDR2 YFSETQ. The CDR3 DNA follows: TGCGCCATCAGCTATTCGGGAGCCTGCAATGAGCAGTTCTTC. Translating it yields CAISYSGACNEQFF.

In regard to this clonotype: At one end, the junction sequence differs from germline, possibly due to a read error. The chain couples TRBV6-5 to TRBJ2-7, with 7 bases lining up with TRBD1. The CDR3 runs to 15 residues. Germline V gene data show CDR1 as MNHEY and CDR2 as SVGAGI. CDR3: CASSPAGTVSFEQYF. DNA of the CDR3: TGTGCCAGCAGTCCCGCCGGGACAGTATCATTCGAGCAGTATTTC.

The chain carries TRBV5-1 and TRBJ2-3, with 10 positions matching TRBD1. Germline trimming cut 4 bases from V and 0 bases from J; bases unmatched to any gene: 8. CDR3 length: 17 residues. Germline lookup yields CDR1 SGHRS and CDR2 YFSETQ. DNA of the CDR3: TGCGCCAGCAGCACTGGACAGGGGGGCAGGAGCACAGATACGCAGTATTTT. Translated: CASSTGQGGRSTDTQYF.

This clonotype was observed a few times. The genes are TRBV5-1 and TRBJ2-5, with 14 bases fitting TRBD2. This CDR3 region has 17 residues. The trim removed 2 bases at V and 1 base at J, leaving 4 bases unmatched. Germline lookup yields CDR1 SGHRS and CDR2 YFSETQ. The CDR3 loop reads CASSFAGLAGGQETQYF. The CDR3 coding sequence is TGCGCCAGCAGCTTTGCCGGACTAGCGGGAGGCCAAGAGACCCAGTACTTC.

The chain employs TRBV19 and TRBJ1-5; TRBD1 matches at 7 bases. The V and J ends lost 4 bases and 1 base, in that order; junction bases with no gene match: 4. The CDR3 runs 15 residues. The V gene's germline CDR1 is LNHDA and CDR2 SQIVND (reference sequence). In DNA, the CDR3 is TGTGCCAGTAGTAGACAGGGTATGAGCAATCAGCCCCAGCATTTT. It encodes CASSRQGMSNQPQHF.

Turning to this clonotype: A junction boundary mismatches the germline segment, possibly from a read error. The chain joins TRBV6-5 to TRBJ2-6, with D perhaps TRBD1 (5 bases). The CDR3 has 16 amino acids. Germline lookup yields CDR1 MNHEY and CDR2 SVGAGI. The CDR3 DNA sequence: TGTGCCAGCAGTTACTCATCGGGCTCTGGGGCCAACGCCCTGACTTTC. It codes for CASSYSSGSGANALTF.

With regard to this clonotype: A read error may be the cause here, since a much bigger clone is one base away. This rearrangement joins TRBV28 to TRBJ2-4; no clear D gene. Deletions cut 6 bases from V and 5 bases from J, with 11 bases between. CDR1 is MDHEN and CDR2 is SYDVKM in the germline V gene. This CDR3 contains 13 residues. Here the CDR3 DNA reads TGTGCCAGCAGACGCAAACTGGAAAACATTCAGTACTTC. Its protein is CASRRKLENIQYF.

Only one count was recorded for this clonotype. The junction shows a germline mismatch at one end, possibly a read error. V gene TRBV11-1 combines with J gene TRBJ2-6, with D tentatively TRBD1 (5 bases). Germline CDR1 and CDR2: SGHAT and FQDESV (reference sequence). The CDR3 loop spans 14 amino acids. Here the CDR3 DNA reads TGTGCCAGCAGTTGTAACTCTGGGGCCAATGTCCTGACTTTC. Encoded protein: CASSCNSGANVLTF.

Worth noting for this clonotype: Compared with germline, one end of the junction differs, possibly owing to a read error. The V call is TRBV12-3 or TRBV12-4, the J call TRBJ2-3; D not resolved. The CDR3 totals 14 residues. CDR3 protein: CTSSLTSAGDMQYF. CDR3 nucleotide sequence: TGTACCAGCAGTTTAACGTCCGCTGGGGATATGCAGTATTTT.

This clonotype came up once. J is TRBJ2-7 and V is TRBV6-1, with no clear D. In germline, CDR1 is MNHNS, CDR2 SASEGT. Trimming took off 9 bases at V and 3 bases at J, with 21 bases between the two ends. The CDR3 covers 15 residues. The CDR3 loop reads CASRRLGRFHYEQYF. The CDR3 region has the DNA TGTGCCAGTAGGCGCCTAGGAAGGTTCCACTACGAGCAGTACTTC.

A note on this clonotype: Its ends do not fully match the called genes, so a read error is possible. J is TRBJ2-2 and V is TRBV4-1; D call uncertain. Germline CDR1 and CDR2: MGHRA and YSYEKL. The CDR3 is 13 amino acids. The CDR3 DNA reads TGCGTCAGCAGCCACACCGTAGCCGGGGAGCTGTTTTTT. Translation gives CVSSHTVAGELFF.

The chain couples TRBV5-4 to TRBJ1-1; unclear D gene. The V and J ends lost 5 bases and 12 bases respectively, with 20 bases between them. This CDR3 region has 13 residues. The germline CDR1 and CDR2 sequences are SGHNT and YYREEE (reference sequence). The DNA for the CDR3 is TGTGCCAGCAGAATAGGGTTGAACACTGTACCTTTCTTT. It specifies CASRIGLNTVPFF.

Concerning this clonotype itself: The junction departs from the called germline gene at one end, perhaps through a read error. The rearrangement joins TRBV12-3 or TRBV12-4 to TRBJ2-1, with no clear D. This CDR3 contains 16 residues. This CDR3 is CASSLRGIYSHNEQFF. The CDR3, as DNA: TGTGCCAGCAGTTTACGTGGAATATACTCCCACAATGAGCAGTTCTTC.